A single sample is the source of the 9 T cell receptor beta chains below, sequenced in a study of cytomegalovirus exposure and HLA in healthy donors. The PCR had 60 Vbeta and 13 Jbeta primers. Sequencing used immunoSEQ multiplex PCR; TCRdb keeps in-frame clones, though not all of them. The sample carries 130,000 to 150,000 clones, over 75% recorded once. Material for sequencing was PBMCs. Source of these receptors: a woman aged 30 to 39 in good health and CMV-seronegative.

The CDR3 DNA sequence: TGTGCCAGCAGCGCCTTGCCAGCGGGGGACTACGAGCAGTACTTC. Protein product: CASSALPAGDYEQYF. The rearrangement joins TRBV5-6 to TRBJ2-7; 8 positions match TRBD2. The CDR3 is made up of 15 amino acids. Trimming at V came to 4 bases and at J to 3 bases, leaving 9 bases not matched to a gene. Germline values: CDR1 SGHDT, CDR2 YYEEEE.

The V gene is TRBV5-1, the J gene TRBJ1-3; TRBD1 aligns across 7 bases. The CDR3 runs 15 residues. The V gene's germline CDR1 is SGHRS and CDR2 YFSETQ. J was trimmed by 0 bases and V by 4 bases; bases with no gene match: 4. CDR3 sequence reads: CASSMTGNSGNTIYF. CDR3 sequence (DNA): TGCGCCAGCAGCATGACAGGGAACTCTGGAAACACCATATATTTT.

V and J are TRBV5-1 and TRBJ1-3, with D possibly TRBD1 on 5 matching bases. V lost 4 bases, J lost 6 bases, and 14 bases lay in between. There are 14 residues in the CDR3. CDR1 and CDR2 from the germline V gene are SGHRS and YFSETQ. The CDR3 nucleotides are TGCGCCAGCAGCGCCCAGGGTAGGGAAAACACCATATATTTT. This gives the protein CASSAQGRENTIYF.

In DNA form, the CDR3 reads TGTGCCAGCAGCCAGAGCGGGGCTCGGGAGACCCAGTACTTC. Translated: CASSQSGARETQYF. The rearrangement links TRBV9 to TRBJ2-5; TRBD2 aligns across 7 bases. The V segment lost 4 bases and the J segment 5 bases; nucleotides outside the gene matches: 8. The CDR3 is 14 residues long. The germline V gene has CDR1 SGDLS and CDR2 YYNGEE. The whole variable domain, filled in from reference TRBV9 and TRBJ2-5, reads DSGVTQTPKHLITATGQRVTLRCSPRSGDLSVYWYQQSLDQGLQFLIQYYNGEERAKGNILERFSAQQFPDLHSELNLSSLELGDSALYFCASSQSGARETQYFGPGTRLLVL.

V usage is TRBV7-9 and J usage is TRBJ2-3; 9 bases match TRBD1. Germline-derived CDR1 and CDR2 are SEHNR and FQNEAQ (reference sequence). The V segment lost 6 bases and the J segment 6 bases; nucleotides outside the gene matches: 10. This CDR3 has 15 amino acids. Here the CDR3 reads CASSTTGGAGDTQYF. The CDR3 DNA is TGTGCCAGCAGTACCACAGGGGGCGCGGGGGATACGCAGTATTTT.

V and J are TRBV14 and TRBJ2-7, with 11 bases identical to TRBD2. The V and J ends lost 4 bases and 2 bases, in that order; junction bases with no gene match: 7. The length of the CDR3 is 16 residues. Germline V gene sequence: CDR1 SGHDN, CDR2 FVKESK. The CDR3 reads CASSRAGLAATYEQYF. The CDR3 bases are TGTGCCAGCAGCCGAGCGGGACTAGCGGCTACCTACGAGCAGTACTTC.

This sequence joins TRBV19 and TRBJ2-6; D is uncertain. The ends were cut back, 1 base at V and 0 bases at J, with 7 bases in the middle. CDR3 length: 16 amino acids. Germline loops: CDR1 LNHDA, CDR2 SQIVND (reference sequence). CDR3 residues: CASSIVRRSGANVLTF. CDR3 coding DNA: TGTGCCAGTAGTATAGTGAGGCGCTCTGGGGCCAACGTCCTGACTTTC.

The V gene is TRBV7-6, the J gene TRBJ1-6, with 7 bases lining up with TRBD1. The germline V gene has CDR1 SGHVS and CDR2 FNYEAQ. J was trimmed by 7 bases and V by 4 bases; bases with no gene match: 7. CDR3 length: 15 amino acids. DNA for the CDR3: TGTGCCAGCAGCTACCGGGACAGCACCAATTCACCCCTCCACTTT. Its translation: CASSYRDSTNSPLHF.

The V call is TRBV4-1, the J call TRBJ2-3; 8 positions match TRBD1. Trimming removed 8 bases from V and 4 bases from J; junction bases left unmatched: 8. The germline V gene has CDR1 MGHRA and CDR2 YSYEKL. The CDR3 length is 14 residues. The CDR3 reads CASSRSQGADTQYF. CDR3 in DNA: TGCGCCAGCTCCCGTTCACAGGGGGCAGATACGCAGTATTTT.